The 29 T cell receptor beta chains below were found in one sample sequenced in a study of identical twins. TCRdb itself ran the 5' RACE reads through MiXCR, one entry per CDR3 protein. The data contain 570,000 or so distinct CDR3 sequences, roughly 9.9% of them singletons. The same specimen was also included in a second study, on yellow fever vaccine responses in identical twins.

Sequenced material: PBMCs. These receptors were collected from a woman between 18 and 29 years old in good health.

This clonotype has at least ten counts. The V gene is TRBV3-1, the J gene TRBJ1-2; D gene unclear. This CDR3 has 12 residues. The V gene lost 10 bases and the J gene lost 2 bases, with 11 bases spanning the gap. The germline CDR1 and CDR2 sequences are LGHDT and YNNKEL (reference sequence). The CDR3 here is CATGGVNYGYTF. The CDR3 nucleotides read TGTGCCACCGGAGGAGTGAACTATGGCTACACCTTC.

On this clonotype itself: One end of the junction varies from germline; a read error may be responsible. The J gene is TRBJ1-2, the V gene TRBV5-5; 11 bases line up with TRBD1. Per the germline V gene, CDR1 is SGHKS and CDR2 is YYEKEE (reference sequence). The CDR3 runs to 15 residues. The CDR3 nucleotides are TGTGCCAGCAGGGCCGGGACAGGGGGGATCTATGACTACACCTTC. Its translation: CASRAGTGGIYDYTF. The full variable domain, with the rest looked up from reference TRBV5-5 and TRBJ1-2, is DAGVTQSPTHLIKTRGQQVTLRCSPISGHKSVSWYQQVLGQGPQFIFQYYEKEERGRGNFPDRFSARQFPNYSSELNVNALLLGDSALYLCASRAGTGGIYDYTFGSGTRLTVV.

This clonotype was found many times. The chain combines TRBV20-1 with TRBJ2-4; 14 bases are shared with TRBD2. Germline V CDR1 and CDR2: DFQATT, SNEGSKA (reference sequence). The CDR3 spans 18 residues. The ends lost 5 bases at V and 3 bases at J; junction bases unmatched: 12. The CDR3 protein is CSAAGTSGGVSGKNIQYF. Here the CDR3 DNA reads TGCAGTGCTGCCGGGACTAGCGGGGGAGTTTCTGGCAAAAACATTCAGTACTTC.

V usage is TRBV21-1 and J usage is TRBJ2-1; the table's TRBD2 call for D was not verified on the DNA. TRBV21-1 is a pseudogene locus. CDR3 length: 21 amino acids. The CDR3 spells CASSKGTGGPLRHQQRDEQFF. The CDR3 coding sequence is TGTGCCAGCAGCAAAGGGACGGGAGGGCCCCTCCGCCACCAGCAGCGGGATGAGCAGTTCTTC.

As regards this clonotype: One junction end does not reproduce the germline sequence, and a read error may be involved. The chain employs TRBV2 and TRBJ2-7; D remains unclear. The CDR3 extends over 12 amino acids. Germline V gives CDR1 SNHLY, CDR2 FYNNEI. The CDR3 nucleotides are TGTGCCAGCAGTGTCTGGACCTACGAGCAGTATTTC. Translating it yields CASSVWTYEQYF. Looking up the rest from reference TRBV2 and TRBJ2-7 gives the full variable domain: EPEVTQTPSHQVTQMGQEVILRCVPISNHLYFYWYRQILGQKVEFLVSFYNNEISEKSEIFDDQFSVERPDGSNFTLKIRSTKLEDSAMYFCASSVWTYEQYFGPGTRLTVT.

This clonotype was detected many times. This rearrangement joins TRBV6-5 to TRBJ1-1, with 9 bases aligning to TRBD1. CDR1 and CDR2 from the germline V gene are MNHEY and SVGAGI. The CDR3 is made up of 15 amino acids. Germline trimming cut 6 bases from V and 1 base from J; bases unmatched to any gene: 6. As DNA, the CDR3 is TGTGCCAGCAGAGGACAGGGGTCCTCGAACACTGAAGCTTTCTTT. It encodes CASRGQGSSNTEAFF.

This clonotype was recorded at least ten times. V is TRBV12-3 or TRBV12-4 and J is TRBJ1-4; D is possibly TRBD1 (5 bases). The CDR3 extends over 13 amino acids. Trimming pared 3 bases from V and 7 bases from J, leaving 9 bases between. In DNA form, the CDR3 reads TGTGCCAGCAGTTTGTCAGGGATTGAAAAACTGTTTTTT. This codes for CASSLSGIEKLFF.

This clonotype was found a few times. The V and J genes are TRBV20-1 and TRBJ2-7; 7 bases fit TRBD1. Germline-derived CDR1 and CDR2 are DFQATT and SNEGSKA (reference sequence). V dropped 1 base and J dropped 5; count of bases not matched to a gene: 8. The CDR3 contains 14 residues. The CDR3: CSARGGRGFDEQYF. The CDR3 DNA follows: TGCAGTGCTAGAGGAGGCAGGGGGTTCGACGAGCAGTACTTC.

CDR3 region: CASRETSGRARSQFF. The CDR3 nucleotides are TGTGCCAGCAGGGAGACTAGCGGGAGGGCCAGGTCTCAGTTCTTC. The rearrangement uses TRBV12-3 or TRBV12-4 and TRBJ2-1; 14 positions match TRBD2. Unmatched junction bases numbered 11, after V lost 6 bases and J lost 13 bases. The CDR3 contains 15 residues.

The chain is built from TRBV9 and TRBJ2-7; D gene unclear. Trimming took 0 bases from V and 5 from J, leaving 9 bases between them. CDR3 length: 13 residues. CDR1 and CDR2 (germline): SGDLS, YYNGEE. CDR3 protein: CASSVGQIHEQYF. The CDR3 nucleotides are TGTGCCAGCAGCGTAGGGCAGATCCACGAGCAGTACTTC.

V usage is TRBV3-1 and J usage is TRBJ2-1, with 8 bases that match TRBD2. Per the germline V gene, CDR1 is LGHDT and CDR2 is YNNKEL (reference sequence). The CDR3 extends over 13 amino acids. Trimming took 1 base from V and 12 from J; bases not matched to a gene: 5. DNA of the CDR3: TGTGCCAGCAGCCAAGTGTCGGGAGGGCGGCAGTTCTTC. It yields the protein CASSQVSGGRQFF.

The chain employs TRBV5-1 and TRBJ2-6, with 8 bases lining up with TRBD1. After removal of 0 bases from V and 0 bases from J, the junction contained 5 bases not matched to a gene. The CDR3 length is 18 residues. Germline assignment: CDR1 SGHRS and CDR2 YFSETQ. The CDR3 here is CASSLEGTGDSGANVLTF. CDR3 DNA sequence: TGCGCCAGCAGCTTGGAGGGGACAGGCGACTCTGGGGCCAACGTCCTGACTTTC.

J is TRBJ2-7 and V is TRBV6-5, with 10 bases identical to TRBD1. Germline CDR1 reads MNHEY; CDR2 reads SVGAGI. The CDR3 is 19 amino acids. V lost 0 bases to trimming and J lost 3 bases; unmatched junction nucleotides: 14. The CDR3 sequence: CASSYSGTGEESSVYEQYF. The CDR3 region has the DNA TGTGCCAGCAGTTACTCGGGGACAGGGGAGGAAAGTTCAGTCTACGAGCAGTACTTC.

This clonotype came up a few times. The chain recombines TRBV12-5 with TRBJ2-3; TRBD2 matches at 8 bases. With 2 bases clipped from V and 1 base from J, the junction kept 2 bases outside the gene matches. CDR1 LGHNT and CDR2 FRNRAP come from the germline V gene. This CDR3 region has 15 residues. The CDR3 coding sequence is TGTGCTAGTGGTTTGTACGGGGGGGGCACAGATACGCAGTATTTT. Its protein is CASGLYGGGTDTQYF.

This clonotype occurred a few times. This chain links TRBV18 with TRBJ2-3; 7 bases line up with TRBD2. The CDR3 extends over 14 amino acids. The trim removed 2 bases at V and 9 bases at J, leaving 8 bases unmatched. In germline, CDR1 is KGHSH, CDR2 LQKENI. This chain's CDR3 is CASSPGLGKDTQYF. In nucleotides, the CDR3 is TGTGCCAGCTCACCAGGACTAGGGAAGGACACGCAGTATTTT.

Ten or more counts support this clonotype. The chain joins TRBV6-1 to TRBJ1-2; D not resolved. CDR1 is MNHNS and CDR2 is SASEGT in the germline V gene. There are 11 residues in the CDR3. Trimming cost V 7 bases and J 7 bases, with 10 bases left between them. The CDR3 sequence: CASNEWGGYTF. For the CDR3, the DNA is TGTGCCAGCAACGAATGGGGTGGCTACACCTTC.

This clonotype was seen repeatedly, ten times or more. The chain carries TRBV20-1 and TRBJ2-7; a weak D match, TRBD1 (6 bases). Trimming removed 3 bases from V and 3 bases from J, with 12 bases in between. The length of the CDR3 is 13 residues. Germline assignment: CDR1 DFQATT and CDR2 SNEGSKA (reference sequence). The CDR3 sequence: CSARLTGNYEQYF. In nucleotides, the CDR3 is TGCAGTGCTAGGCTTACAGGGAACTACGAGCAGTACTTC.

This clonotype was seen a few times. The chain is built from TRBV20-1 and TRBJ2-7, with TRBD2 matching over 9 bases. The CDR3 sequence is 13 residues long. Germline lookup yields CDR1 DFQATT and CDR2 SNEGSKA (reference sequence). V lost 6 bases to trimming and J lost 4 bases; unmatched junction nucleotides: 7. The CDR3 loop reads CSAAPGLAYEQYF. CDR3 nucleotides: TGCAGTGCGGCCCCGGGACTAGCTTACGAGCAGTACTTC.

This clonotype was counted only a few times. The chain uses TRBV10-1 and TRBJ2-7, with 8 bases identical to TRBD1. The germline V gene has CDR1 WNHNN and CDR2 SYGVQD (reference sequence). J gave up 2 bases and V 7 bases, and 10 bases lay outside the gene matches. The length of the CDR3 is 15 residues. CDR3 bases: TGCGCCAGCACAAACGGACAGGGTCCCCCCTACGAGCAGTACTTC. Residues: CASTNGQGPPYEQYF.

This clonotype showed up many times. This sequence joins TRBV20-1 and TRBJ1-5, with TRBD1 matching over 9 bases. Germline CDR1 reads DFQATT; CDR2 reads SNEGSKA (reference sequence). V shed 1 base and J 0 bases; nucleotides not matched to a gene: 1. The CDR3 covers 15 residues. CDR3 in DNA: TGCAGTGCTAGAGGACAGGGGGATAGCAATCAGCCCCAGCATTTT. Its translation is CSARGQGDSNQPQHF.

This clonotype occurred a few times. V is TRBV20-1 and J is TRBJ2-7; TRBD2 agrees at 11 bases. The CDR3 has 13 residues. The germline CDR1 and CDR2 sequences are DFQATT and SNEGSKA (reference sequence). This chain's CDR3 is CAPSGGNSYEQYF. CDR3 nucleotides: TGCGCTCCTAGCGGGGGGAACTCCTACGAGCAGTACTTC.

The table lists this clonotype with many counts. The chain recombines TRBV4-3 with TRBJ2-1; 10 bases line up with TRBD1. Trimming took 4 bases from V and 9 from J; bases not matched to a gene: 6. This CDR3 comprises 14 residues. Per germline, CDR1 LGHNA and CDR2 YSLEER. The CDR3 spells CASSRDRGPVEQFF. CDR3 bases: TGCGCCAGCAGCCGCGACAGGGGGCCCGTTGAGCAGTTCTTC.

This clonotype was detected a few times. The V call is TRBV7-3, the J call TRBJ2-1, with D maybe TRBD2 (6 bases). The CDR3 runs to 13 residues. CDR1 is SGHTA and CDR2 is FQGTGA in the germline V gene. V was shortened by 3 bases and J by 8 bases, with 11 bases between the two germline ends. The CDR3 is CASSLTRSDEQFF. The CDR3 DNA follows: TGTGCCAGCAGCTTGACTAGATCCGATGAGCAGTTCTTC.

The V and J genes are TRBV20-1 and TRBJ1-2; D gene unclear. The CDR3 loop spans 13 amino acids. Germline V CDR1 and CDR2: DFQATT, SNEGSKA (reference sequence). V was clipped by 2 bases and J by 1 base, with 8 bases between them. CDR3 nucleotides: TGCAGTGCTAGAAGGGCAGATAACTATGGCTACACCTTC. As protein: CSARRADNYGYTF.

In its sample, this clonotype was seen many times. The V and J genes are TRBV7-2 and TRBJ2-7; 9 nucleotides line up with TRBD2. The CDR3 extends over 15 amino acids. Germline assignment: CDR1 SGHTA and CDR2 FQGNSA. V shed 1 base and J 6 bases; nucleotides not matched to a gene: 7. The CDR3 region has the DNA TGTGCCAGCAGCTTAGTAGGCGGGGGGGCCGGCGAGCAGTACTTC. It yields the protein CASSLVGGGAGEQYF.

This clonotype was seen repeatedly, ten times or more. The chain recombines TRBV12-3 or TRBV12-4 with TRBJ2-1; TRBD2 matches 7 bases. The CDR3 runs to 15 residues. With V trimmed by 3 bases and J by 6 bases, 8 bases remained unmatched. The CDR3: CASSLIREARNEQFF. CDR3 bases: TGTGCCAGCAGTTTGATCCGGGAGGCCCGCAATGAGCAGTTCTTC.

V usage is TRBV20-1 and J usage is TRBJ2-5, with a possible D match to TRBD1 (5 bases). CDR3 size: 18 residues. From germline, CDR1 is DFQATT and CDR2 SNEGSKA (reference sequence). V gave up 6 bases and J gave up 0 bases, with 26 bases separating them. CDR3 sequence: CSANLFSVRGSHQETQYF. The CDR3 nucleotides read TGCAGTGCAAACCTATTTTCTGTAAGGGGATCCCACCAAGAGACCCAGTACTTC.

This clonotype was counted ten times or more. The J gene is TRBJ2-7, the V gene TRBV24-1, with 7 nucleotides matching TRBD1. Germline lookup yields CDR1 KGHDR and CDR2 SFDVKD. Germline trimming cut 5 bases from V and 5 bases from J; bases unmatched to any gene: 5. The CDR3 sequence is 13 residues long. DNA of the CDR3: TGTGCCACCAGTGGACAGGGATTAAACGAGCAGTACTTC. Protein sequence: CATSGQGLNEQYF.

This clonotype was recorded many times. This chain connects TRBV20-1 to TRBJ2-5, with TRBD2 matching 7 bases. Germline CDR1 and CDR2: DFQATT and SNEGSKA (reference sequence). Trimming took 2 bases from V and 5 from J; bases not matched to a gene: 5. CDR3 length equals 13 residues. CDR3 nucleotides: TGCAGTGCTAGAAGAGCGGGATGGGAGACCCAGTACTTC. It specifies CSARRAGWETQYF.